This T cell receptor (beta chain) was sequenced for a study of T cells after yellow fever vaccination (dated by TCRdb to the late 2010s). Context from the whole study: Libraries from fractions with low cell numbers were prepared with the SMART-Seq v4 Ultra Low Input RNA kit. Blood was drawn at multiple timepoints before and after primary and secondary immunization, with bulk PBMC replicates and cell subsets isolated. Two healthy male donors made up the cohort, one aged 18 to 29 years and the other aged 30 to 40 years. Bulk TCR alpha and beta repertoires were sequenced longitudinally to track T-cell clones before and after primary and booster YFV17D yellow fever vaccination.

In regard to this clonotype: Its antigen is not yet known. One base away there is no much larger clone; base qualities are not given.

TCR cDNA was synthesized by 5'RACE template switching, through which a universal primer site and unique molecular identifiers were introduced. cDNA synthesis was primed from both the TCR alpha and TCR beta constant segments. Libraries were amplified in two PCR steps, with sample barcodes and sequencing adapters added in the second step. Sequencing of the libraries was done on either Illumina HiSeq 2500 (2x100 bp) or NovaSeq (2x150 bp). The paper's processing steps were these. Reads were demultiplexed and collapsed into UMI consensus sequences with MIGEC, and V(D)J alignment was performed with MiXCR. Vaccine-responding clonotypes were defined with edgeR using replicate PBMC samples, requiring FDR below 0.01 and a log2 fold change above 5 up to day 15. CD4 or CD8 identity was assigned to each bulk clonotype according to whether the clonotype was present at higher abundance in the sequenced CD4 repertoire or the sequenced CD8 repertoire. TCRdb trimmed public reads at Q25 via fastp, called clones via MiXCR and kept in-frame beta chains. Rows matching on CDR3 protein sequence are summarized as one entry with the most common DNA and genes. What appears here as the V and J calls and clone size reflects TCRdb's work, not the paper's. This sample has 450,000 to 650,000 distinct CDR3 sequences in its table, and around a fifth of those were observed once. In total, the top ten clones hold about 15% of the sample.

This sample's treatment or condition label indicates: live attenuated yellow fever vaccine strain. At each blood-draw timepoint, two biological replicates of bulk PBMCs were collected. PBMCs were isolated from peripheral blood using a standard Ficoll-Paque protocol. TriZol was used to extract RNA from bulk PBMCs, CD4 and CD8 fractions, and dextramer-positive and dextramer-negative fractions. Study-level results and caveats: After the booster, most clones that had expanded after primary vaccination were detected again (roughly 96% of CD4 and under 90% of CD8), suggesting broad maintenance of memory. Compared with the primary T-cell response, the secondary T-cell response was weaker but faster, peaking on day 5 rather than day 15. A small fraction of clonotypes appeared in both the CD4 and CD8 compartments, likely as a result of convergent recombination. Because only a couple of donors were included in the study, the extent to which the findings can be generalized is limited. Computational filtering was needed because FACS-sorted repertoires could contain abundant contaminating clonotypes from the bulk population.

The TCR comes from a man younger than 30 who received the YFV17D yellow fever vaccine. The material sequenced was PBMCs, taken approximately 20 days after the first yellow fever vaccination.

The CDR3 protein sequence reads: CASSQSQNSGNTIYF. The sequence in DNA is TGTGCCAGCAGCCAGAGTCAGAACTCTGGAAACACCATATATTTT. The rearranged segments are TRBV4-2 and TRBJ1-3, with the D gene call left open. The CDR3 covers 15 residues, taking in both the cysteine and the phenylalanine. Here the CDR3 DNA is all that survives: 45 bases in frame from base 1. The V end loses 3 bases and the J end loses 0 bases, and a stretch of 9 bases separates them. According to the germline V gene, CDR1 reads LGHNA and CDR2 reads YNFKEQ.